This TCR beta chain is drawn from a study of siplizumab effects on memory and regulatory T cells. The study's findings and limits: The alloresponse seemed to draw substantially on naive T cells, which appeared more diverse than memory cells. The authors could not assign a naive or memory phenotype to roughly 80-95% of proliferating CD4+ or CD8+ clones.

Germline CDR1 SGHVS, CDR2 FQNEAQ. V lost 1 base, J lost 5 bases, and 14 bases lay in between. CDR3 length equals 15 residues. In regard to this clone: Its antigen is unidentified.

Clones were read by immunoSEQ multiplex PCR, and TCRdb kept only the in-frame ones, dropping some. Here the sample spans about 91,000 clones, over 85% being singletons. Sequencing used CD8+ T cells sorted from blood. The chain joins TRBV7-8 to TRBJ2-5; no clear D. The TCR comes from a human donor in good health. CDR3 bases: TGTGCCAGCAGCTTAGTCTGGGGAACAGACGAGACCCAGTACTTC. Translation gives CASSLVWGTDETQYF.